Listed here is a single T cell receptor (beta chain). The antigen is not known. This sample was taken from a study of regulatory T cells in long-lasting Graves disease. General observations from the study: Patients with persistent disease shared some 2,500 public clonotypes, outpacing the approximately 920 shared by new patients.

Library construction for TCR beta used iRepertoire HTBI primers and Arm-PCR of CDR3 regions. One entry per CDR3 protein results from TCRdb running MiXCR on the multiplex PCR reads. The top ten clones hold about 25% of a sample with 350,000 to 550,000 distinct CDR3 sequences, roughly 15% of them seen once. The time point: newly diagnosed GD, antithyroid drugs for less than 3 months. With RNA extracted from PBMCs as input, the TCR library was made. Germline values: CDR1 SGHRS, CDR2 YFSETQ. The CDR3 runs to 13 residues. The V and J ends lost 4 bases and 6 bases respectively, with 14 bases between them. In addition, the sample was reused for a study of T cells in Graves' hyperthyroidism and ophthalmopathy. That study reports: Diagnostic decisions used clinical symptoms, serum thyroxine and TRAb, thyroid ultrasound and orbital computed tomography.

The rearrangement joins TRBV5-1 to TRBJ2-7; no firm D call. The source of this sequence is a woman in her late teens or twenties with Graves disease. The specimen comprised peripheral blood mononuclear cells (PBMCs), sampled at new diagnosis, from a patient treated with antithyroid drugs. In nucleotides, the CDR3 is TGCGCCAGCAGCAATCAAGATGTCTCCGAGCAGTACTTC. Translation gives CASSNQDVSEQYF. Full variable domain (outside the CDR3, taken from reference TRBV5-1 and TRBJ2-7): KAGVTQTPRYLIKTRGQQVTLSCSPISGHRSVSWYQQTPGQGLQFLFEYFSETQRNKGNFPGRFSGRQFSNSRSEMNVSTLELGDSALYLCASSNQDVSEQYFGPGTRLTVT.